Described below is a single T cell receptor beta chain sequence and its context. Sequencing used immunoSEQ multiplex PCR; TCRdb keeps in-frame clones, though not all of them. The table records around 150,000 clones, 80% of them present only once. The CDR3 runs to 17 residues. The germline V gene encodes CDR1 SEHNR and CDR2 FQNEAQ (reference sequence). V lost 5 bases and J 8 bases, leaving 27 bases between the germline ends. The data are from a study of blood T cell repertoires in COVID-19. Cohort 3 recovery required two negative PCRs, clearance, or symptom resolution. The chain uses TRBV7-9 and TRBJ1-1; the D gene is possibly TRBD1 (5 bases). The sequenced sample was PBMCs or T cells enriched from blood (not recorded which). The TCR comes from a middle-aged man who had recovered from COVID-19. CDR3 coding DNA: TGTGCCAGCAGCCCACTCTCGTCTGGACCCATTGACAGAGAAGCTTTCTTT. Amino acids: CASSPLSSGPIDREAFF.